This T cell receptor (beta chain) appears in the sequencing data of a study of shared T cell receptors in the human thymus. In its sample, this clone was seen once. Measured with immunoSEQ multiplex PCR; TCRdb has only the in-frame clones, and not every one. Altogether about 660,000 clones are present, approximately 89% being singletons, with the ten largest covering 0.0094%. Germline CDR1 and CDR2: MDHEN and SYDVKM. The CDR3 consists of 19 residues. V shed 2 bases and J 3 bases; nucleotides not matched to a gene: 12. Separately, the same data were catalogued under a study of human thymus T cells. That source adds: Resections obtained during corrective heart surgery supplied the thymus tissue. Apparent bias marked the V and J gene usage of thymic and blood repertoires. The related literature has documented a marked overlap of thymic repertoires among unrelated individuals.

The specimen was thymocytes. The chain joins TRBV28 to TRBJ2-2; 10 bases agree with TRBD1. The source is a boy under three years old with a congenital heart defect. The CDR3 DNA follows: TGTGCCAGCAGTTTACCCCTCTCCGGGACAGGGGAGGACACCGGGGAGCTGTTTTTT. Protein: CASSLPLSGTGEDTGELFF.